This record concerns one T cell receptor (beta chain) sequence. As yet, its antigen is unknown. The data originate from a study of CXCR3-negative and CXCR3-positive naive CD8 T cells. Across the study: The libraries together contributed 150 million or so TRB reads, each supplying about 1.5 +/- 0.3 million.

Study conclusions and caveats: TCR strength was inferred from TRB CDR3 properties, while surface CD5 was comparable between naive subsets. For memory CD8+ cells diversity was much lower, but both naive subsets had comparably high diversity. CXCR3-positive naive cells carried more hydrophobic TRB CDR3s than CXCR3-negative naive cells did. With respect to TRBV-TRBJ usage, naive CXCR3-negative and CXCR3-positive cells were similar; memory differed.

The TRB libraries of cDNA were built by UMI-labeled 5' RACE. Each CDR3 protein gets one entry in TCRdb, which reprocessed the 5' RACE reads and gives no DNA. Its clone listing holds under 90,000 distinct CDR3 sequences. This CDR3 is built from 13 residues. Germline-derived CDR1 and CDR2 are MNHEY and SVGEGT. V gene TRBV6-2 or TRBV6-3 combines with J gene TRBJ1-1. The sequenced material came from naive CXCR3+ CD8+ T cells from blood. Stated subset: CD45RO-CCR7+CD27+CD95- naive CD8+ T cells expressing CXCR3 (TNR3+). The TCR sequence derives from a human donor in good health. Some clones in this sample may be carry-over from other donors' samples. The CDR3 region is CASTPLGTTEAFF.